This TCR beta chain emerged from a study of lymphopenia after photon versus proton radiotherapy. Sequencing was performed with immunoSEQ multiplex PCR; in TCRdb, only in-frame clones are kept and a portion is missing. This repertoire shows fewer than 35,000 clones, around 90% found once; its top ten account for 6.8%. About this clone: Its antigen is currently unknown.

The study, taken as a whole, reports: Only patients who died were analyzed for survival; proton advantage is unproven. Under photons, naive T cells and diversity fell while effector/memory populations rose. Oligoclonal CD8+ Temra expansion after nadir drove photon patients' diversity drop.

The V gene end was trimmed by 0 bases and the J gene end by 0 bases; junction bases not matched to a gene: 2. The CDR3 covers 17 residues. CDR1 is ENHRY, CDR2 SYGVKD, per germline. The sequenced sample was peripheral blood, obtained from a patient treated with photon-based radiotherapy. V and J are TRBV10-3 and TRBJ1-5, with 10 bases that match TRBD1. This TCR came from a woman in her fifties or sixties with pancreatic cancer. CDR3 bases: TGTGCCATCAGTGAGTCAGGGACAGGGGATAGCAATCAGCCCCAGCATTTT. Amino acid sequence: CAISESGTGDSNQPQHF.